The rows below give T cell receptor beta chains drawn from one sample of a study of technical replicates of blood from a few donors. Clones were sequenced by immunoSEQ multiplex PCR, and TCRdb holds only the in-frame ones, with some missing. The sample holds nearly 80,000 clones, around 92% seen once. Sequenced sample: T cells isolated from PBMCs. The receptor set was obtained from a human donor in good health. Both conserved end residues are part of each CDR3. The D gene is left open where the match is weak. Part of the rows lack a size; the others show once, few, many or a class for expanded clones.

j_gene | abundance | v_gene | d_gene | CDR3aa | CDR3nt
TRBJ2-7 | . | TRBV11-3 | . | CASSSDSPYEQYF | TGTGCCAGCAGTTCTGACTCCCCCTACGAGCAGTACTTC
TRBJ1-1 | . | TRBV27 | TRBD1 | CASSLDLLQGAREAFF | TGTGCCAGCAGTTTGGACCTGCTACAGGGGGCGAGAGAAGCTTTCTTT
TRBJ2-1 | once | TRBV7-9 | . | CASSLVSSYNEQFF | TGTGCCAGCAGCTTAGTTAGCTCCTACAATGAGCAGTTCTTC
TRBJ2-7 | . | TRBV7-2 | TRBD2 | CASSLGASGLFYEQYF | TGTGCCAGCAGCTTAGGAGCTAGCGGGCTATTCTACGAGCAGTACTTC
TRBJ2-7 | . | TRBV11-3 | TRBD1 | CASSLDWAGQGYEQYF | TGTGCCAGCAGCTTAGACTGGGCAGGACAGGGGTACGAGCAGTACTTC
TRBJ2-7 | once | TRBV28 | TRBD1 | CASTIGTDYEQYF | TGTGCCAGCACCATTGGGACAGACTACGAGCAGTACTTC
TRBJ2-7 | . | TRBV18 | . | CASSPPGWLASYEQYF | TGTGCCAGCTCACCACCGGGGTGGCTAGCGAGCTACGAGCAGTACTTC
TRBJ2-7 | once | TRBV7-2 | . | CASSYISYEQYF | TGTGCCAGCAGCTATATCTCCTACGAGCAGTACTTC
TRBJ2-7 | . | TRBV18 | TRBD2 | CASSPLAGGLDEQYF | TGTGCCAGCTCACCGCTAGCGGGAGGTCTAGACGAGCAGTACTTC
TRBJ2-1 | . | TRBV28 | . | CASSHAGATTEQFF | TGTGCCAGCAGTCATGCAGGGGCTACTACTGAGCAGTTCTTC
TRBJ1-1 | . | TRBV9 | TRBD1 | CASSGQGETEAFF | TGTGCCAGCAGCGGACAGGGTGAGACTGAAGCTTTCTTT
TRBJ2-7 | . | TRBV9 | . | CASSITYEQYF | TGTGCCAGCAGCATTACCTACGAGCAGTACTTC
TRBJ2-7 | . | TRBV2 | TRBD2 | CASSGLREGEQYF | TGTGCCAGCAGTGGCCTGCGGGAGGGCGAGCAGTACTTC
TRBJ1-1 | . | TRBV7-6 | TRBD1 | CASSLGQGFWGEAFF | TGTGCCAGCAGCTTAGGACAGGGATTCTGGGGTGAAGCTTTCTTT
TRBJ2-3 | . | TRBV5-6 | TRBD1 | CASSFPGTGSDTQYF | TGTGCCAGCAGCTTCCCCGGGACAGGGTCAGATACGCAGTATTTT
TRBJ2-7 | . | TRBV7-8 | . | CASRQGEGPYEQYF | TGTGCCAGCAGACAGGGGGAGGGCCCCTACGAGCAGTACTTC
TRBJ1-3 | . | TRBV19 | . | CASSINRVPAGNTIYF | TGTGCCAGTAGTATTAACAGGGTTCCAGCGGGAAACACCATATATTTT
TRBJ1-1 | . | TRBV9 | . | CASSLDTEAFF | TGTGCCAGCAGCCTCGACACTGAAGCTTTCTTT
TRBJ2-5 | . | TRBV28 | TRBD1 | CACIRTGDLRQETQYF | TGTGCCTGCATAAGGACAGGGGACTTAAGGCAAGAGACCCAGTACTTC
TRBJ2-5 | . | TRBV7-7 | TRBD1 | CASSPDRGRETQYF | TGTGCCAGCAGCCCGGACAGGGGGCGAGAGACCCAGTACTTC
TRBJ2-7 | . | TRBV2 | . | CASSALFYEQYF | TGTGCCAGCAGTGCCCTTTTCTACGAGCAGTACTTC
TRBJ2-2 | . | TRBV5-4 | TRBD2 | CASSLSVAGEVGELFF | TGTGCCAGCAGCTTGTCGGTAGCGGGAGAGGTCGGGGAGCTGTTTTTT
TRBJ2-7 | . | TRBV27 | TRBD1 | CASSPSSGQGTYEQYF | TGTGCCAGCAGTCCTTCCTCGGGACAGGGAACCTACGAGCAGTACTTC
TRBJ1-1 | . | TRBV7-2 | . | CASSLTPVAEAFF | TGTGCCAGCAGCTTAACCCCGGTGGCTGAAGCTTTCTTT
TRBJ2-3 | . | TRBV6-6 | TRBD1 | CASSLTRAGGVDTQYF | TGTGCCAGCAGCCTCACCCGGGCAGGGGGCGTAGATACGCAGTATTTT
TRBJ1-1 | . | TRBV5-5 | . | CASSLEGRRDTEAFF | TGTGCCAGCAGCTTGGAAGGGAGGAGGGACACTGAAGCTTTCTTT
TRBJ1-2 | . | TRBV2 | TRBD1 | CATRSRTGHGYTF | TGTGCCACTCGGAGCCGGACAGGCCATGGCTACACCTTC
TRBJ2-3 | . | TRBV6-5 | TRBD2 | CASTRAGTDTQYF | TGTGCCAGCACCAGAGCGGGAACAGATACGCAGTATTTT
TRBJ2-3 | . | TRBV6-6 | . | CASSVEYTDTQYF | TGTGCCAGCAGTGTAGAGTATACAGATACGCAGTATTTT